This T cell receptor beta chain was sequenced during a study of blood T cell repertoires in COVID-19. The repertoire was sequenced with immunoSEQ multiplex PCR; TCRdb's copy has only in-frame clones and lacks some. The sample lists 210,000 or so clones; roughly 85% were seen once. The CDR3 runs 19 residues. V was pared by 0 bases and J by 3 bases, with 12 bases of the junction left unmatched. Germline CDR1 and CDR2: SGHKS and YYEKEE (reference sequence). The sample was peripheral blood. The origin of this receptor is a woman younger than 35 who had recovered from COVID-19. V and J are TRBV5-5 and TRBJ2-1; the match to TRBD2 covers 10 bases. The CDR3 sequence: CASSLDASGSYQFYNEQFF. The CDR3 nucleotides read TGTGCCAGCAGCTTGGATGCTAGCGGGAGCTACCAGTTCTACAATGAGCAGTTCTTC.